These T cell receptor beta chains were read from a single sample in a study of OX40 agonist ivuxolimab in advanced cancers. Generated by immunoSEQ multiplex PCR, the TCRdb table keeps only in-frame clones and is missing some. The sample shows over 50,000 clones, around nine tenths of them seen only once. Here the sequenced sample was CD4+ or CD8+ T cells sorted from blood, taken in a trial of the OX40 agonist ivuxolimab. These TCRs come from an adult with an advanced solid tumor such as melanoma, head and neck, liver or kidney cancer. Each CDR3 is given with its conserved first and last residue. Size tells how often a clone was seen (once, few, many) or the class of an expanded clone, and some rows leave it out.

>TRBJ2-7|-|15|TRBV5-1
CASSFGYRAEGEQYF
>TRBJ2-2|-|16|TRBV18
CASSRMDRGKAGELFF
>TRBJ1-2|-|16|TRBV5-1
CASSSGHELANYGYTF
>TRBJ2-7|-|14|TRBV6-6
CASSSTRTSYEQYF
>TRBJ2-1|-|15|TRBV9
CASSATGGTYNEQFF
>TRBJ2-1|-|15|TRBV18
CASSPTSGPINEQFF
>TRBJ2-2|few|13|TRBV29-1
CSVAQVVGGELFF
>TRBJ2-3|-|18|TRBV5-1
CASSPGTSGRGWTDTQYF
>TRBJ2-7|few|13|TRBV9
CASSVEPSGRKYF
>TRBJ2-1|-|14|TRBV7-9
CASSLGSGSTEQFF
>TRBJ2-1|-|14|TRBV4-1
CASSQVGAGNEQFF
>TRBJ2-3|-|16|TRBV27
CASSDRASGRADTQYF
>TRBJ1-1|-|15|TRBV6-1
CASSEGYQGGTEAFF
>TRBJ1-5|-|15|TRBV28
CASTMAATGIQPQHF
>TRBJ2-1|once|15|TRBV30
CAWSEGLAGMNEQFF
>TRBJ2-7|-|14|TRBV4-3
CASSQDRLSYEQYF
>TRBJ2-5|-|15|TRBV25-1
CASSLQGGGVETQYF
>TRBJ2-3|once|13|TRBV12-5
CASGLGARDTQYF
>TRBJ1-1|-|15|TRBV7-2
CASSLAPGRRLGTFF
>TRBJ2-7|-|14|TRBV30
CAWSVSRGLPEQYF
>TRBJ2-5|-|15|TRBV5-5
CASSLTGQIQETQYF
>TRBJ2-3|-|15|TRBV11-2
CASSSPIGGPDTQYF
>TRBJ2-7|once|12|TRBV28
CASSLSPYEQYF
>TRBJ2-1|-|14|TRBV2
CASSRQGNYNEQFF
>TRBJ2-5|-|16|TRBV7-2
CASSLRLAGGGETQYF
>TRBJ2-7|-|14|TRBV5-1
CASSRTSGIDEQYF
>TRBJ2-7|-|15|TRBV30
CAWSVPGLVLYEQYF
>TRBJ2-2|-|15|TRBV10-2
CASSVRDILTGELFF
>TRBJ2-7|-|14|TRBV30
CAAARGGPANEQYF
>TRBJ2-7|-|14|TRBV7-2
CASSSGGSSYEQYF
>TRBJ1-2|-|12|TRBV6-5
CASSSDRLGYTF
>TRBJ1-5|-|13|TRBV6-1
CASSVQGNQPQHF
>TRBJ2-1|few|15|TRBV7-2
CASSLGTGPYNEQFF
>TRBJ2-6|few|15|TRBV7-2
CASSRGHSGANVLTF
>TRBJ2-1|-|13|TRBV2
CASSGLAGGEQFF
>TRBJ2-2|-|14|TRBV6-1
CATGTGGGTGELFF
>TRBJ2-1|-|14|TRBV29-1
CSAHRGQGANEQFF
>TRBJ1-5|once|16|TRBV5-5
CASSSSTVGSNQPQHF
>TRBJ2-7|few|14|TRBV7-9
CASSLAGAYYEQYF
>TRBJ1-5|few|14|TRBV11-2
CASSRTGIDQPQHF
>TRBJ2-5|-|12|TRBV7-2
CASSFNQETQYF
>TRBJ1-2|-|14|TRBV7-8
CASSLAQGGYGYTF
>TRBJ2-7|-|14|TRBV19
CASSLDRDTYEQYF
>TRBJ2-7|-|14|TRBV5-1
CASSSQSVASEQYF
>TRBJ2-7|-|15|TRBV6-1
CASSELGRGAREQYF
>TRBJ2-2|-|13|TRBV30
CAWSVRQAGELFF